The clone carrying this TCR beta chain was counted between two and nine times. The target antigen is unknown. In the PCR, 60 Vbeta and 13 Jbeta primers were used. The assay was immunoSEQ multiplex PCR, and TCRdb's table has in-frame clones only and misses some. The table shows roughly 230,000 clones, with 80% to 90% occurring only once. V shed 7 bases and J shed 6 bases, with 16 bases lying between them. CDR3 length: 14 residues. CDR1 is MNHNS and CDR2 is SASEGT in the germline V gene. This sample stems from a study of cytomegalovirus exposure and HLA in healthy donors. The overall study: Membership in the Caucasian-associated ancestry cluster was found for about 84% of around 380 genotyped donors.

Study findings and constraints: The authors listed approximately 150 TCR beta chains as cytomegalovirus-associated.

The TCR originated in a girl aged 2-9 years in good health and CMV-seronegative. The chain uses TRBV6-1 and TRBJ2-1, with D possibly TRBD2 on 6 matching bases. Sequenced: PBMCs. As DNA, the CDR3 is TGTGCCAGCAACGGCGGGGCCCTTCCCAATGAGCAGTTCTTC. Translated: CASNGGALPNEQFF.